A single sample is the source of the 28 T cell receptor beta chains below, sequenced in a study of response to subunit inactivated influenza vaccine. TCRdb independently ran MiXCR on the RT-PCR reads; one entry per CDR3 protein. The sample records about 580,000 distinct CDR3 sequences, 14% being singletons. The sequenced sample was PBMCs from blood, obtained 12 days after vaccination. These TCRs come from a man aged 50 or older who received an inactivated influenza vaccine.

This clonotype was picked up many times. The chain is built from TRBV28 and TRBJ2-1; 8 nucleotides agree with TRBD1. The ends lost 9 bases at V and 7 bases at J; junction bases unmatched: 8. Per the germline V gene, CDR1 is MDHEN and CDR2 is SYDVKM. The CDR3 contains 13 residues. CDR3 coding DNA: TGTGCCAGTAGACAGGGGTCTAGGAATGAGCAGTTCTTC. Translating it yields CASRQGSRNEQFF.

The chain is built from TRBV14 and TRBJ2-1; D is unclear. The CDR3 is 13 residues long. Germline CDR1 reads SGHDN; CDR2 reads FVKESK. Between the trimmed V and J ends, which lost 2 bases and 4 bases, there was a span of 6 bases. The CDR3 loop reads CASSQWGYNEQFF. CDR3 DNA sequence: TGTGCCAGCAGCCAATGGGGATACAATGAGCAGTTCTTC.

CDR3 in amino acids: CASSLRGDSNQPQHF. The CDR3 DNA reads TGTGCCAGCAGTTTACGTGGGGATAGCAATCAGCCCCAGCATTTT. The rearrangement links TRBV12-3 or TRBV12-4 to TRBJ1-5; unclear D gene. The V gene lost 2 bases and the J gene lost 0 bases, with 8 bases spanning the gap. This CDR3 has 15 amino acids.

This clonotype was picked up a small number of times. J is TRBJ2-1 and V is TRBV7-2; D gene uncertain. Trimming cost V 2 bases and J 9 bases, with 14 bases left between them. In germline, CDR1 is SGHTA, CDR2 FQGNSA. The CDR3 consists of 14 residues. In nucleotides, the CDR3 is TGTGCCAGCAGCTTATTATCCCCCTGGGGTGAGCAGTTCTTC. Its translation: CASSLLSPWGEQFF.

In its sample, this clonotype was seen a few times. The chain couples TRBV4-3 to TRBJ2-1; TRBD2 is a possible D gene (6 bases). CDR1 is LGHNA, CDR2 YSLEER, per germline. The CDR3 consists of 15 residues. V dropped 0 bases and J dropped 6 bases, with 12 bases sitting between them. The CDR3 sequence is CASSQDPTSRNEQFF. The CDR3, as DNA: TGCGCCAGCAGCCAAGATCCTACTAGCCGCAATGAGCAGTTCTTC.

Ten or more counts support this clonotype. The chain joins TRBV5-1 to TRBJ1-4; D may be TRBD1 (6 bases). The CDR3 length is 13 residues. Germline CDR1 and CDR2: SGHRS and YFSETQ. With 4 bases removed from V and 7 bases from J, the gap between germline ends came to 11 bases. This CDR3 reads CASSTGHIEKLFF. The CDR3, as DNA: TGCGCCAGCAGCACGGGACATATTGAAAAACTGTTTTTT.

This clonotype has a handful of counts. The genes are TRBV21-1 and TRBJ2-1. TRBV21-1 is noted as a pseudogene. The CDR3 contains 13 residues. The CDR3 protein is CASSKVNYNEQFF. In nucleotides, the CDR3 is TGTGCCAGCAGCAAAGTAAACTACAATGAGCAGTTCTTC.

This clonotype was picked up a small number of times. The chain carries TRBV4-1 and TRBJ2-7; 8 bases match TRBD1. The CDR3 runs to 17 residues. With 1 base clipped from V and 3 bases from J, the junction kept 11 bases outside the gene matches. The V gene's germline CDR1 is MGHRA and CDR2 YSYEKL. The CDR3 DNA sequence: TGCGCCAGCAGCCAAGCCGTAACAGGGGGGCGCTTCTACGAGCAGTACTTC. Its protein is CASSQAVTGGRFYEQYF.

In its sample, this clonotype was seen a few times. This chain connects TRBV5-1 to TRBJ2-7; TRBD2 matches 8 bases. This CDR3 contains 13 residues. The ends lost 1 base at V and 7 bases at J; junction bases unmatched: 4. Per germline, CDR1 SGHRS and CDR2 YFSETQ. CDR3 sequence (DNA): TGCGCCAGCAGCTTGCCTAGCGGGTGGGAGCAGTACTTC. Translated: CASSLPSGWEQYF.

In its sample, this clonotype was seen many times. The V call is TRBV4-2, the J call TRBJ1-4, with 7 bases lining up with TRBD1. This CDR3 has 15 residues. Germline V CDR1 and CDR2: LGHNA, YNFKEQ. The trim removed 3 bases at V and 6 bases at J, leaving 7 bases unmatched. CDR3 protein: CASSQNRGIDEKLFF. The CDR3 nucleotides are TGTGCCAGCAGCCAGAACAGGGGCATAGATGAAAAACTGTTTTTT.

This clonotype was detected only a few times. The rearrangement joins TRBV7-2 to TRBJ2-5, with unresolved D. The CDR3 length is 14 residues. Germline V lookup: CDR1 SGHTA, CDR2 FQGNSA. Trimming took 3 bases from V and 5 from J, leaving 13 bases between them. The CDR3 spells CASSFGPILETQYF. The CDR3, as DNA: TGTGCCAGCAGCTTCGGACCGATTCTTGAGACCCAGTACTTC.

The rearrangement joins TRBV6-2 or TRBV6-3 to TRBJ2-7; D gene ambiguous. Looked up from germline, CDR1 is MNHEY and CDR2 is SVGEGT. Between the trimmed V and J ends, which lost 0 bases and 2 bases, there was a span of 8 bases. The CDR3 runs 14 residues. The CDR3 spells CASSYSIETYEQYF. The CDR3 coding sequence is TGTGCCAGCAGTTACTCGATCGAGACCTACGAGCAGTACTTC.

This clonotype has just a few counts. As DNA, the CDR3 is TGTGCCACCAGAGGACTAGCGGGGACTTACGAGCAGTACTTC. This sequence encodes CATRGLAGTYEQYF. This chain joins TRBV21-1 and TRBJ2-7; the D call TRBD2 from the table was never checked on the DNA. TRBV21-1 is a pseudogene. The CDR3 contains 14 residues.

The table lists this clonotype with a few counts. CDR3 in amino acids: CSARTGTSAYNEQFF. The CDR3 coding sequence is TGCAGTGCTAGGACCGGGACTAGCGCCTACAATGAGCAGTTCTTC. The chain couples TRBV20-1 to TRBJ2-1; 10 nucleotides line up with TRBD2. CDR3 length equals 15 residues. Germline values: CDR1 DFQATT, CDR2 SNEGSKA (reference sequence). The ends lost 3 bases at V and 2 bases at J; junction bases unmatched: 4.

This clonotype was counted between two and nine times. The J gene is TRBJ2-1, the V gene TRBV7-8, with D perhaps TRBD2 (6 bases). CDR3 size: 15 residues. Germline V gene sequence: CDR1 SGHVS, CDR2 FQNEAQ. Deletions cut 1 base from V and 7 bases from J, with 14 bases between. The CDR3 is CASSLELAKGNEQFF. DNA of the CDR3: TGTGCCAGCAGCTTAGAACTAGCCAAGGGGAATGAGCAGTTCTTC. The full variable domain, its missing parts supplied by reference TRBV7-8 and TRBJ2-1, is GAGVSQSPRYKVAKRGQDVALRCDPISGHVSLFWYQQALGQGPEFLTYFQNEAQLDKSGLPSDRFFAERPEGSVSTLKIQRTQQEDSAVYLCASSLELAKGNEQFFGPGTRLTVL.

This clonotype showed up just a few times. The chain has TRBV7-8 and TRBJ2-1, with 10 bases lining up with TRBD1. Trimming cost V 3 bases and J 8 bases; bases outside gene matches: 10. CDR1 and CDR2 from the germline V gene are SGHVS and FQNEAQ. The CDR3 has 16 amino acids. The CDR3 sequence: CASSLADRGLDHEQFF. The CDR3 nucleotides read TGTGCCAGCAGCTTGGCCGACAGGGGGCTGGACCATGAGCAGTTCTTC.

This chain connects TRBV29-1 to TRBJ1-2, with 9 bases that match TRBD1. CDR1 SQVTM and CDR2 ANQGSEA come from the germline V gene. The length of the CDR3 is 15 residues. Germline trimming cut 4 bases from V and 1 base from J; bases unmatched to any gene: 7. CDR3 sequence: CSVGGPGQGNYGYTF. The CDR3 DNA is TGCAGCGTTGGAGGTCCGGGACAGGGTAACTATGGCTACACCTTC.

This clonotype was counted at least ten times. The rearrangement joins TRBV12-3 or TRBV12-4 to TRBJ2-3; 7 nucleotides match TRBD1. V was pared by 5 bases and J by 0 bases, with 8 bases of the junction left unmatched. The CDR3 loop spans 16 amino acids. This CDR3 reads CASSPYRGRSTDTQYF. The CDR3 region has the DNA TGTGCCAGCAGTCCCTACAGGGGCCGGAGCACAGATACGCAGTATTTT.

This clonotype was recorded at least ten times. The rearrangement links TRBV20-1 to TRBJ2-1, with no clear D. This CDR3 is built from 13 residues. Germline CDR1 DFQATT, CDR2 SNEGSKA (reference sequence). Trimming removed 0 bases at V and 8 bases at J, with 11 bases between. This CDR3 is CSAREAADHEQFF. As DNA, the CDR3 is TGCAGTGCTAGAGAAGCTGCGGATCATGAGCAGTTCTTC.

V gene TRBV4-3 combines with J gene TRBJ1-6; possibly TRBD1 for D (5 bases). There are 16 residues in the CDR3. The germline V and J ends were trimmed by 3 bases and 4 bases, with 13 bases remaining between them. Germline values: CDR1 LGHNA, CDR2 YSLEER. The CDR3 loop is CASSHRTGTYNSPLHF. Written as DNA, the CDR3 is TGCGCCAGCAGCCATAGGACCGGGACTTATAATTCACCCCTCCACTTT.

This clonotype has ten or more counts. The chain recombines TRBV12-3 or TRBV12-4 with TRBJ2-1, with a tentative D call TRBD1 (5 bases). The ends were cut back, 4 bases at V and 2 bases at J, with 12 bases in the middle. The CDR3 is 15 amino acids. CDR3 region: CASSSPGRAYNEQFF. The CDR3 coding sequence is TGTGCCAGCAGTTCCCCGGGCAGGGCCTACAATGAGCAGTTCTTC.

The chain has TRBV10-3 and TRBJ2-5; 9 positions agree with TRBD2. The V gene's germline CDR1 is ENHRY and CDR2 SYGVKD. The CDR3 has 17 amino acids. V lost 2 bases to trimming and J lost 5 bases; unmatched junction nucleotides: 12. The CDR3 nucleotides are TGTGCCATCAGTGAGGCTAGCGGGACGTTGGTAGGGGAGACCCAGTACTTC. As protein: CAISEASGTLVGETQYF.

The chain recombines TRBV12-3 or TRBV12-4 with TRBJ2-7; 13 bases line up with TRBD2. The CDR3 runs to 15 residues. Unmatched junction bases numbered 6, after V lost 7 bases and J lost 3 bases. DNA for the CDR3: TGTGCCAGCACTCCGGGACTAGCGGGGAACTACGAGCAGTACTTC. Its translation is CASTPGLAGNYEQYF.

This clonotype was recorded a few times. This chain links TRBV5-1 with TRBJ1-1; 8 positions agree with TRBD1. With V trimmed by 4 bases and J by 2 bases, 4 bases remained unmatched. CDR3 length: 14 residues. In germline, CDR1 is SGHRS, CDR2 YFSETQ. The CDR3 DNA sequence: TGCGCCAGCAGCCCAGGGGGCATAAACACTGAAGCTTTCTTT. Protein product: CASSPGGINTEAFF. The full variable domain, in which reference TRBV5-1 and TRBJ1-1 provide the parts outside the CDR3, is KAGVTQTPRYLIKTRGQQVTLSCSPISGHRSVSWYQQTPGQGLQFLFEYFSETQRNKGNFPGRFSGRQFSNSRSEMNVSTLELGDSALYLCASSPGGINTEAFFGQGTRLTVV.

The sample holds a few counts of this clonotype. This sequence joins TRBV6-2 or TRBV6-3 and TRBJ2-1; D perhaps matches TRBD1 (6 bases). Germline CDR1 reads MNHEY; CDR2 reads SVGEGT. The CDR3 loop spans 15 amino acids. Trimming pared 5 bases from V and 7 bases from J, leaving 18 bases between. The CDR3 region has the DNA TGTGCCAGCAGTCCGCTGAGGGTAGGGGGTAATGAGCAGTTCTTC. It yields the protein CASSPLRVGGNEQFF.

The CDR3 loop reads CASSQDGTNNYGYTF. CDR3 nucleotide sequence: TGCGCCAGCAGCCAAGATGGGACTAATAACTATGGCTACACCTTC. The chain links TRBV4-3 to TRBJ1-2; tentative D call: TRBD1 (5 bases). The V end was cut by 0 bases, the J end by 1 base, with 9 bases between. Germline CDR1 and CDR2: LGHNA and YSLEER. This CDR3 is 15 amino acids long.

The CDR3 is CASSINRGQPQHF. In DNA, the CDR3 is TGTGCCAGTAGTATAAATCGGGGACAGCCCCAGCATTTT. The chain employs TRBV19 and TRBJ1-5; D ambiguous. The CDR3 covers 13 residues. The V gene lost 2 bases and the J gene lost 7 bases, with 9 bases spanning the gap. Per germline, CDR1 LNHDA and CDR2 SQIVND (reference sequence).

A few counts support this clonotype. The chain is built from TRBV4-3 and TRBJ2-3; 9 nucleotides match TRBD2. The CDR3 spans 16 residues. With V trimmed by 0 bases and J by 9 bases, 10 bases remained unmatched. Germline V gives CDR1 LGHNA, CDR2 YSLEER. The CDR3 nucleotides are TGCGCCAGCAGCCAAGATCTTCGGGCGGGGGGGGTCACGCAGTATTTT. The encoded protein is CASSQDLRAGGVTQYF.